The T cell receptor beta chain described here comes from a study of blood T cells in healthy people across ages. A J-beta primer mix and a sample-barcoded 5' primer were used in a second PCR of roughly 7 to 12 cycles. TCRdb reprocessed the 5' RACE reads via MiXCR and lists one record per CDR3 protein. The sample contains some 550,000 distinct CDR3 sequences, around 48% of which appear only once. V lost 3 bases and J 1 base, leaving 8 bases between the germline ends. Germline assignment: CDR1 DFQATT and CDR2 SNEGSKA (reference sequence). The CDR3 has 13 residues. Specimen: blood. The chain combines TRBV20-1 with TRBJ2-3; D unresolved. The sequence was obtained from a man older than 75 in good health. The DNA of the CDR3 is TGCAGTGCTAGTCGGGTGGGCACAGATACGCAGTATTTT. Protein sequence: CSASRVGTDTQYF.